The entry below gives a single T cell receptor beta chain sequence along with its context. Deletions cut 1 base from V and 6 bases from J, with 15 bases between. This CDR3 is 15 amino acids long. The germline V gene has CDR1 SGHTA and CDR2 FQGNSA. The data were obtained in a study of blood T cell repertoires in COVID-19. On the study more broadly: Samples came from the United States, Italy and Spain, spanning acute and convalescent COVID-19.

In the authors' workflow: Amplifying reference gene primers gave estimates of nucleated cell counts. TCRdb's copy holds only in-frame clones and misses some; the assay was immunoSEQ multiplex PCR. The D gene and trimming were derived from the DNA, and the V and J assignments and clone size from that table. The sample contains about 160,000 clones, about 88% of which appear only once. The genes are TRBV7-2 and TRBJ1-1; D is perhaps TRBD1 (6 bases). This receptor was taken from a man in his sixties with COVID-19, enrolled during active disease. Sequenced sample: peripheral blood. The CDR3 reads CASSLEYRVRAEAFF. Here the CDR3 DNA reads TGTGCCAGCAGCTTAGAGTACAGGGTACGGGCTGAAGCTTTCTTT.